This TCR beta chain was sequenced during a study of T cells in women clearing cervical HPV infection (dated by TCRdb to the late 2010s). With respect to the entire study: Cases were approximately 25 women with histologically confirmed HPV16-related CIN3 or worse, including a couple of invasive cancers. This exploratory proof-of-principle case-control study, nested within the Guanacaste HPV Natural History Study in Costa Rica, compared TCR repertoires among women with different cervical HPV16 outcomes. Cases had a median age of about 34 years and controls had a median age of around 40, with no significant differences in baseline characteristics. For cases, the median interval between lesion detection and blood sampling was about 150 days, with an interquartile range of roughly 85 to 220 days. Five blinded duplicates per group were added as quality controls, so that roughly 60 samples were obtained: some 50 participants and around 10 replicates. Cases were matched to controls by age within five years and by the year the sample was collected. Blood from cases was drawn at the visit where the lesion was first identified, while blood from controls was drawn once the infection was no longer detected. The 20 to 25 controls were women who cleared a single incident HPV16 infection within 12 months without developing precancer or cancer. Since HLA typing was available for only a few women, HLA type could not be ruled out as a confounder. The parent cohort enrolled roughly 9,400 women aged 18 or older in Guanacaste, Costa Rica, in 1993 to 1994 and followed the women for more than six years.

Turning to this clone: What antigen it recognizes has not been identified. The observed sequence ends 3 residues before the CDR3 terminus, with the missing tail filled in from the germline J gene.

Broader findings and caveats from the paper: The cross-sectional design could not show whether associations preceded infection or resulted from it; effector/memory subsets and HPV-specific T cells were not isolated. TCR repertoire richness was significantly higher in CIN3+ cases than in controls across sequencing depths, while evenness did not differ. TRBV6-7 relative abundance was lower in cases than in controls (approximately 0.11% versus 0.16%; Bonferroni P = 0.0008). Because T-cell numbers per sample were unknown, differences in richness could reflect varying T-cell content rather than repertoire biology. Random forest classifiers that combined richness and V gene abundances separated cases from controls with an estimated AUC of 0.83.

The CDR3 numbers 13 residues from cysteine through phenylalanine. The DNA covers only part of the CDR3, 30 bases in frame from base 1. In the germline V gene, CDR1 corresponds to SGHRS and CDR2 to YFSETQ. V is shortened by 4 bases, J by 0 bases, and the region joining them spans 8 bases. The immunoSEQ assay used multiplex PCR to amplify TCR beta CDR3 regions from an average of approximately 1,200 ng of genomic DNA per sample. Primer bias was corrected in the assay by using a complete synthetic TCR repertoire to establish an amplification baseline. The amplicons were sequenced using the Illumina platform. The paper's processing steps were these. Sequence errors were corrected by clustering with frequency ratios and a modified nearest-neighbor algorithm, and the sequences were then analyzed in the immunoSEQ Analyzer using IMGT gene definitions. TCR richness and evenness were averaged over 20 rarefaction repeats at each rarefaction depth, excluding samples with fewer sequences than the depth. V, D and J gene relative abundances were compared between groups with Wilcoxon rank sum tests, applying FDR correction. An intraclass correlation of around 96% for TCR richness and an average of about 80% across some 70 gene segments were obtained from the blinded duplicates. TCRdb limited this immuneACCESS table to in-frame rearrangements with V and J called. A share of clones is missing; checked studies link under half to unresolved V genes, and the rest is unexplained. V and J calls and clone size are given by that table; D and trimming were obtained from the DNA. This sample's table lists about 35,000 clones. About 1.5% of the sample rests with the top ten.

Every participant had a single incident cervical HPV16 infection, and prevalent HPV16 infections were excluded. Cervical HPV DNA was detected by MY09/MY11 PCR, and genotyping was performed by dot-blot hybridization. More than 14 mL of heparinized blood was centrifuged, after which the buffy coat was aliquoted, frozen at -30 degrees C, and then stored at -80 degrees C. QIAGEN kits were used to extract genomic DNA from buffy coat specimens. Sequencing used blood buffy coat. Rearrangement joined TRBV5-1 to TRBJ2-7; TRBD1 is perhaps the D gene, given 5 matching bases. This receptor was identified in a woman aged 18 to 75 with a cervical HPV16 infection that either progressed to CIN3+ or cleared (not recorded which). The CDR3 corresponds to CASSADNSYEQYF. Partial CDR3 DNA: TGCGCCAGCAGCGCGGACAACTCCTACGAG.